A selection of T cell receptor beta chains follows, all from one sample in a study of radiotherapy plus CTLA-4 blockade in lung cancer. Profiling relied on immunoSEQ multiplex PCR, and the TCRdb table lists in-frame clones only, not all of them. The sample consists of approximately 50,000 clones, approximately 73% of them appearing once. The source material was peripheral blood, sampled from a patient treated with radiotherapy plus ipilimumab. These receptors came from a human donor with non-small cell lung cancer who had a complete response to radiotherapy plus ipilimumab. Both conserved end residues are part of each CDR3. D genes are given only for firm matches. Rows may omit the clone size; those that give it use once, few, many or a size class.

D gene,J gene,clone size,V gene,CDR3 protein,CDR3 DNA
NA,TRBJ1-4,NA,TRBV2,CASSSTVTNEKLFF,TGTGCCAGCAGTTCTACGGTAACTAATGAAAAACTGTTTTTT
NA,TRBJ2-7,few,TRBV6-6,CASMVDIRYEQYF,TGTGCCAGCATGGTTGACATCCGCTACGAGCAGTACTTC
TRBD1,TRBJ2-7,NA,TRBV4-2,CASSQGYTGTGEQYF,TGTGCCAGCAGCCAGGGATATACCGGGACAGGGGAGCAGTACTTC
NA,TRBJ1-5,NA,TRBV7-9,CASSLASGNTQPQHF,TGTGCCAGCAGCCTAGCCAGTGGCAACACTCAGCCCCAGCATTTT
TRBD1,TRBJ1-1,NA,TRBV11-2,CASSSGWTGKTFF,TGTGCCAGCAGCTCCGGGTGGACAGGGAAGACTTTCTTT
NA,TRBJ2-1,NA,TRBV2,CASRSQLAVNEQFF,TGTGCCAGCAGGTCGCAGCTAGCAGTCAATGAGCAGTTCTTC
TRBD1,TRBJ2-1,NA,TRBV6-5,CASSPRDRAYEQFF,TGTGCCAGCAGTCCAAGGGACAGGGCTTATGAGCAGTTCTTC
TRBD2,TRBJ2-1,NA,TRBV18,CASSPLETSGSPIF,TGTGCCAGCTCACCCCTAGAGACTAGCGGGTCTCCGATCTTC
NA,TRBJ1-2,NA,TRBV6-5,CASIALTGPAGYTF,TGTGCCAGCATTGCGTTAACAGGGCCAGCTGGCTACACCTTC
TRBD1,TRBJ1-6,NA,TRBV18,CASSPGRTGIYNSPLHF,TGTGCCAGCTCACCAGGCCGGACAGGGATCTATAATTCACCCCTCCACTTT
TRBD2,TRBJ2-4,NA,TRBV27,CASSTPTSGKNIQYF,TGTGCCAGCAGTACCCCGACTAGCGGAAAAAACATTCAGTACTTC
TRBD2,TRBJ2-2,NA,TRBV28,CASSFPGLAEMAGELFF,TGTGCCAGCAGTTTCCCGGGACTAGCAGAGATGGCCGGGGAGCTGTTTTTT
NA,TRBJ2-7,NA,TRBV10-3,CATGHLSYEQYF,TGTGCCACGGGACACCTCTCCTACGAGCAGTACTTC
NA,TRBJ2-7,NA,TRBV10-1,CASIRSGGYEQYF,TGCGCCAGCATCAGGAGCGGCGGCTACGAGCAGTACTTC
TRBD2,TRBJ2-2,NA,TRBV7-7,CASSPTGGTGELFF,TGTGCCAGCAGCCCGACGGGGGGCACCGGGGAGCTGTTTTTT
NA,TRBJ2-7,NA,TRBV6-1,CASSTGQRGAYEQYF,TGTGCCAGCAGTACCGGACAGAGGGGAGCCTACGAGCAGTACTTC
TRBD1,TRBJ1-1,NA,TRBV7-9,CASSTHRSGGTEAFF,TGTGCCAGCAGCACCCATCGGTCAGGGGGGACTGAAGCTTTCTTT
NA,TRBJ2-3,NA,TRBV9,CASSSRGFGADTQYF,TGTGCCAGCAGCTCCAGGGGTTTCGGCGCAGATACGCAGTATTTT
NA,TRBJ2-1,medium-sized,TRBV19,CASSINLGSNEQFF,TGTGCCAGTAGTATCAACCTAGGTTCTAATGAGCAGTTCTTC
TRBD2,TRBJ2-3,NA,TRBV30,CAWSLTSGSTDTQYF,TGTGCCTGGAGTCTAACTAGCGGGAGCACAGATACGCAGTATTTT
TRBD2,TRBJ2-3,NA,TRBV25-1,CASSVAGSRDTQYF,TGTGCCAGCAGTGTAGCGGGGTCCAGGGATACGCAGTATTTT
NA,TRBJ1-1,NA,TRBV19,CASSAGGSEAFF,TGTGCCAGTAGTGCGGGGGGTTCTGAAGCTTTCTTT
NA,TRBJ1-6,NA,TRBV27,CASSLLPRANSPLHF,TGTGCCAGCAGTTTATTGCCCAGGGCTAATTCACCCCTCCACTTT
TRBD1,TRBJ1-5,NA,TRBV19,CASSGRGQGNQPQHF,TGTGCCAGTAGTGGTAGGGGGCAGGGCAATCAGCCCCAGCATTTT
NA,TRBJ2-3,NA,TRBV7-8,CAPTSTPPDTQYF,TGTGCTCCAACTAGCACCCCCCCAGATACGCAGTATTTT
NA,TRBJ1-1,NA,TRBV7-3,CASSLSGNTNTEAFF,TGTGCCAGCAGCTTATCCGGGAACACGAACACTGAAGCTTTCTTT
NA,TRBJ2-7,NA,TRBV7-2,CASSNQRGGGYEQYF,TGTGCCAGCAGCAACCAGCGCGGGGGCGGGTACGAGCAGTACTTC
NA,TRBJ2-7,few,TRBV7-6,CASSLMGHQGVGPSYEQYF,TGTGCCAGCAGCTTAATGGGACACCAAGGGGTGGGCCCCTCCTACGAGCAGTACTTC